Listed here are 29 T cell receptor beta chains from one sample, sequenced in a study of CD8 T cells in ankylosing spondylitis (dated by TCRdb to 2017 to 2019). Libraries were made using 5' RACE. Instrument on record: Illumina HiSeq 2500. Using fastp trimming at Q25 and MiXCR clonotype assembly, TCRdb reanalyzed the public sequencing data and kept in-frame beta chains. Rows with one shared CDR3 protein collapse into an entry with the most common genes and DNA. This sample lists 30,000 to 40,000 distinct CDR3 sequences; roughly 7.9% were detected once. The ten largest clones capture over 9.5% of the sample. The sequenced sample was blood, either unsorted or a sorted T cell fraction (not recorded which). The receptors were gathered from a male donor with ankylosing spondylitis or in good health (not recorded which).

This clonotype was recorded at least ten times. As DNA, the CDR3 is TGCAGCGTTGGGGGGGGGATGGGTCAGCCCCAGCATTTT. Translation: CSVGGGMGQPQHF. The rearrangement links TRBV29-1 to TRBJ1-5, with D perhaps TRBD1 (5 bases). The V gene's germline CDR1 is SQVTM and CDR2 ANQGSEA. The CDR3 totals 13 residues. The V end was cut by 4 bases, the J end by 6 bases, with 13 bases between.

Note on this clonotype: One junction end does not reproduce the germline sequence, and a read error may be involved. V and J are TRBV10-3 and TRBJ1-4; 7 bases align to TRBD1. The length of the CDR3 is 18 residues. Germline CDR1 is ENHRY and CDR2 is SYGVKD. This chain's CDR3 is CTICLARDRSGTNEKLFF. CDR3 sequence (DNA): TGTACCATCTGTTTAGCGAGGGACAGATCCGGGACTAATGAAAAACTGTTTTTT.

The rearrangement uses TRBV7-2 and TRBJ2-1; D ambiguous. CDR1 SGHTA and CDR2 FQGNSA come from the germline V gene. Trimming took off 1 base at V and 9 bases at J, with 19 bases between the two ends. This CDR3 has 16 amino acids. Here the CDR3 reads CASSLVSRLAVGEQFF. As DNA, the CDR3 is TGTGCCAGCAGCTTAGTTAGCCGGTTGGCCGTGGGTGAGCAGTTCTTC.

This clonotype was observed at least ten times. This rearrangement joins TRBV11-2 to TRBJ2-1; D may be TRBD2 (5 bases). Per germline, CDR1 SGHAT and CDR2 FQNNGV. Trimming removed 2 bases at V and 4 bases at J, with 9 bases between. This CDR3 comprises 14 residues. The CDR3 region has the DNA TGTGCCAGCAGCTTATCCGGGATTTACAATGAGCAGTTCTTC. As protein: CASSLSGIYNEQFF. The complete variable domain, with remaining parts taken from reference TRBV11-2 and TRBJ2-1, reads EAGVAQSPRYKIIEKRQSVAFWCNPISGHATLYWYQQILGQGPKLLIQFQNNGVVDDSQLPKDRFSAERLKGVDSTLKIQPAKLEDSAVYLCASSLSGIYNEQFFGPGTRLTVL.

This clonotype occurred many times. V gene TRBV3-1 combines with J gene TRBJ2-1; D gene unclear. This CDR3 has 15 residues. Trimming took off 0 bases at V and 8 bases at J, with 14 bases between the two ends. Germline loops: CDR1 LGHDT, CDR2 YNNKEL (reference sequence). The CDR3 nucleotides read TGTGCCAGCAGCCAAGATGCTACGGTCGGTCATGAGCAGTTCTTC. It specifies CASSQDATVGHEQFF.

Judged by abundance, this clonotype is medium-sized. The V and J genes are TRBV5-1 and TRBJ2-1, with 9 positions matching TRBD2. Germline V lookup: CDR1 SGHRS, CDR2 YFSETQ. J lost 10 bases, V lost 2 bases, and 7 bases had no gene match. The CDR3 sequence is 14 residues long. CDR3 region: CASSFSGSSAEQFF. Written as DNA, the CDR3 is TGCGCCAGCAGCTTTAGCGGGAGCTCGGCCGAGCAGTTCTTC.

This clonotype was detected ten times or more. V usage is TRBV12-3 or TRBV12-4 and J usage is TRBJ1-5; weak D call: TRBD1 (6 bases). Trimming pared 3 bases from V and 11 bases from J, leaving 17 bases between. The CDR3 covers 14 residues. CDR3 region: CASSFEGGGRSQHF. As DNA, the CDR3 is TGTGCCAGCAGTTTCGAGGGAGGGGGTAGGTCCCAGCATTTT.

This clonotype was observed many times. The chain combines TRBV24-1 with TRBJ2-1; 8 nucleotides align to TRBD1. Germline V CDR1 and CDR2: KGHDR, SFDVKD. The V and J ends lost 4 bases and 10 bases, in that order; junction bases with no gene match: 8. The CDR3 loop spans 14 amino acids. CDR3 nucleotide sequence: TGTGCCACCAGTGACCCCAGGGGGCGTCACGAGCAGTTCTTC. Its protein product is CATSDPRGRHEQFF.

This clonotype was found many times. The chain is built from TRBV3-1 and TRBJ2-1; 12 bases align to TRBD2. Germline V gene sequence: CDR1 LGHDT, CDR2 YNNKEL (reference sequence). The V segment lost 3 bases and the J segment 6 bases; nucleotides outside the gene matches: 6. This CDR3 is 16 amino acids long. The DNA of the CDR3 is TGTGCCAGCAGCCACGATTCTAGCGGGAGGGCCAATGAGCAGTTCTTC. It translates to CASSHDSSGRANEQFF.

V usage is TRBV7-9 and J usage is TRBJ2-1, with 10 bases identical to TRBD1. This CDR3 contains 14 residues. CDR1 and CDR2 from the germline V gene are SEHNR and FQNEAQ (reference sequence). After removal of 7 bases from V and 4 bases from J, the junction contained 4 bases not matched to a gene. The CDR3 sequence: CASTWDRGYNEQFF. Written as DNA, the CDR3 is TGTGCCAGCACCTGGGACAGGGGATACAATGAGCAGTTCTTC.

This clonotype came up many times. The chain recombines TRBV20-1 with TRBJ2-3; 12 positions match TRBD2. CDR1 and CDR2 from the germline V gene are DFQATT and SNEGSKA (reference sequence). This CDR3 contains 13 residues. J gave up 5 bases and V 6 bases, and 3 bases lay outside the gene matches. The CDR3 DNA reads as TGCAGTGCCCTGGGACTAGCGGGAGATACGCAGTATTTT. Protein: CSALGLAGDTQYF.

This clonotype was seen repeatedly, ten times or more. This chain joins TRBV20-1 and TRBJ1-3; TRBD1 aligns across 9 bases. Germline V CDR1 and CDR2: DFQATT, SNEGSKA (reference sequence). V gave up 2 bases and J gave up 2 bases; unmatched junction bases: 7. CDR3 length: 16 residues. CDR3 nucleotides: TGCAGTGCTAGAAACCTACAGGGGGCTACTGGAAACACCATATATTTT. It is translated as CSARNLQGATGNTIYF.

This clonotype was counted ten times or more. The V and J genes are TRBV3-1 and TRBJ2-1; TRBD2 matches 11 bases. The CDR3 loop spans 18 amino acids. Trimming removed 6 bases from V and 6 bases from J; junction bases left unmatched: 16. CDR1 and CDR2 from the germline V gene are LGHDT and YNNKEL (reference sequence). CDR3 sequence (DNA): TGTGCCAGCAGTCTAGCGGGAGGCCTCCGGAGACCATCCAATGAGCAGTTCTTC. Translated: CASSLAGGLRRPSNEQFF.

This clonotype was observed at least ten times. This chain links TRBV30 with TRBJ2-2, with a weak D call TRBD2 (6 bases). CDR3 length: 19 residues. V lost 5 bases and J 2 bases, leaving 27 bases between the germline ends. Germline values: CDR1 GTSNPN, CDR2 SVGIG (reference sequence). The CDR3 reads CAWQEGPYARGVNTGELFF. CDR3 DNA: TGTGCCTGGCAGGAGGGCCCGTATGCGAGAGGGGTCAACACCGGGGAGCTGTTTTTT.

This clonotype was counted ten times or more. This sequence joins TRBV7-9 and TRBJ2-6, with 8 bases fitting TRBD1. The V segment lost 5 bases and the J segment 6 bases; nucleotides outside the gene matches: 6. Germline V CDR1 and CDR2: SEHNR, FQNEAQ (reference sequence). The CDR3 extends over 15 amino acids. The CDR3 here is CASSNQGAAANVLTF. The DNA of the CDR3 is TGTGCCAGCAGCAATCAGGGGGCTGCGGCCAACGTCCTGACTTTC.

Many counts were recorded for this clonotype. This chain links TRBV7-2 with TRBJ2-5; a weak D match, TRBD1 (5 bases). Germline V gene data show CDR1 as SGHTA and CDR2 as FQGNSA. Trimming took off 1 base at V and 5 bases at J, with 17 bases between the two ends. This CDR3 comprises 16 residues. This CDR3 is CASSLDGERGRETQYF. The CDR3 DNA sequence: TGTGCCAGCAGCTTAGATGGCGAAAGGGGTCGGGAGACCCAGTACTTC.

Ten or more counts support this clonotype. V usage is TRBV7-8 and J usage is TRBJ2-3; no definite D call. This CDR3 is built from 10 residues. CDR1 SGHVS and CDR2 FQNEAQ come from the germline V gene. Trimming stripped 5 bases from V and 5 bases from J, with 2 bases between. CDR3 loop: CASSRDTQYF. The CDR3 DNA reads TGTGCCAGCAGCCGAGATACGCAGTATTTT.

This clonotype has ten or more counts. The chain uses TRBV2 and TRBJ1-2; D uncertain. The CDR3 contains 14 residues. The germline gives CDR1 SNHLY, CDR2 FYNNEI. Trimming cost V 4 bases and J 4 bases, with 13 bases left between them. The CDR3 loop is CASSAARMAYGYTF. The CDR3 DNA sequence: TGTGCCAGCAGTGCGGCTCGGATGGCCTATGGCTACACCTTC.

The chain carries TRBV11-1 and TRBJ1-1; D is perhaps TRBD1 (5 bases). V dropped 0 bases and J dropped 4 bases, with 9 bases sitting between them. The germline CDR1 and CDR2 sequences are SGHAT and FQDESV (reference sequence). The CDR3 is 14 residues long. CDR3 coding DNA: TGTGCCAGCAGCTTAGCGGGGGGTGGCACTGAAGCTTTCTTT. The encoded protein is CASSLAGGGTEAFF. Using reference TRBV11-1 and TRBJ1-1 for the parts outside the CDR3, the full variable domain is EAEVAQSPRYKITEKSQAVAFWCDPISGHATLYWYRQILGQGPELLVQFQDESVVDDSQLPKDRFSAERLKGVDSTLKIQPAELGDSAMYLCASSLAGGGTEAFFGQGTRLTVV.

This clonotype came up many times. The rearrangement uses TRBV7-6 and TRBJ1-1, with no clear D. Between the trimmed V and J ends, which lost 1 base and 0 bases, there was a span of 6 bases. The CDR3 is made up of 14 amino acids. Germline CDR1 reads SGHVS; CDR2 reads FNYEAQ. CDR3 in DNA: TGTGCCAGCAGCTTAGACCGATTGAACACTGAAGCTTTCTTT. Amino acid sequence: CASSLDRLNTEAFF. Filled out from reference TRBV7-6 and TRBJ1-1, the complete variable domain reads GAGVSQSPRYKVTKRGQDVALRCDPISGHVSLYWYRQALGQGPEFLTYFNYEAQQDKSGLPNDRFSAERPEGSISTLTIQRTEQRDSAMYRCASSLDRLNTEAFFGQGTRLTVV.

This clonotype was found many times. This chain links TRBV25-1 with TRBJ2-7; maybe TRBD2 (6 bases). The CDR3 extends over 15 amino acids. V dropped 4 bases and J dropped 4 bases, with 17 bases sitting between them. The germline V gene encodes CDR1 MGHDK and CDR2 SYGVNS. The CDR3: CASSGLTRVGYEQYF. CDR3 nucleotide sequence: TGTGCCAGCAGTGGCCTGACTAGAGTGGGTTACGAGCAGTACTTC.

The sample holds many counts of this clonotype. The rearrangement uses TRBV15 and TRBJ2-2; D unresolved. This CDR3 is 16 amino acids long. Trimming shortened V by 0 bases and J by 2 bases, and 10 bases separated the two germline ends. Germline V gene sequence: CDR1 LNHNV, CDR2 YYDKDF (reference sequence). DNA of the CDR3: TGTGCCACCAGCAGAGATCTTCCCGGAAACACCGGGGAGCTGTTTTTT. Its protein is CATSRDLPGNTGELFF.

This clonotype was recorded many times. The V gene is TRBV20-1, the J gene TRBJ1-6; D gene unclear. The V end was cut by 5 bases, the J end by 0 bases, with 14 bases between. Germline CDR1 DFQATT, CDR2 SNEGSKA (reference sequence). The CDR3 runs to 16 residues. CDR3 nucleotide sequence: TGCAGTGCTCCGACGGCGACGAGCTCCTATAATTCACCCCTCCACTTT. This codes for CSAPTATSSYNSPLHF.

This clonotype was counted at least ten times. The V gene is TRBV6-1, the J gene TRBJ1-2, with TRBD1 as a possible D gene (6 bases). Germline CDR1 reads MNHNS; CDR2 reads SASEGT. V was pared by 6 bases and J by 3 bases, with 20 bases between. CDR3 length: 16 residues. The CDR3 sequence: CASSTSTGNAHYGYTF. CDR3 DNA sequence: TGTGCCAGCAGCACCTCGACAGGAAATGCGCACTATGGCTACACCTTC.

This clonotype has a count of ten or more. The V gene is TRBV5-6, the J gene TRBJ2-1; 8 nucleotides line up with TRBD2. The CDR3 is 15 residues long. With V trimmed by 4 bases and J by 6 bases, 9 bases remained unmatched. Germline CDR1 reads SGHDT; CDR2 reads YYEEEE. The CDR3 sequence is CASSLGLGVLNEQFF. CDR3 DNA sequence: TGTGCCAGCAGCCTGGGACTAGGGGTACTCAATGAGCAGTTCTTC.

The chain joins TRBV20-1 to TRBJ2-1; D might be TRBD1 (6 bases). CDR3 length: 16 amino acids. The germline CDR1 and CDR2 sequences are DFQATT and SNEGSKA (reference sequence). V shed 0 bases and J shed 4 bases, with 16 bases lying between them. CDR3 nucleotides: TGCAGTGCTAGAGATCTCAGGGCAGGGGAATACAATGAGCAGTTCTTC. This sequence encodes CSARDLRAGEYNEQFF.

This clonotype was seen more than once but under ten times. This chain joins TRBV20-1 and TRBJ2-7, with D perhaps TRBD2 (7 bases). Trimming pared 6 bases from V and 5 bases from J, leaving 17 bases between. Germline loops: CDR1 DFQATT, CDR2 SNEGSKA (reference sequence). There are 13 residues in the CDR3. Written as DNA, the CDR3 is TGCAGTGCCCCCGTCGGCGGGGGCAACGAGCAGTACTTC. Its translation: CSAPVGGGNEQYF.

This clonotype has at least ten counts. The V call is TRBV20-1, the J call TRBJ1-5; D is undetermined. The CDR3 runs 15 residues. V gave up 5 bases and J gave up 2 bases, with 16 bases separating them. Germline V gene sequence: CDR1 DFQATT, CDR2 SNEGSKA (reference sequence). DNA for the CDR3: TGCAGTGCTGATGGATTAAAAAGTGGCAATCAGCCCCAGCATTTT. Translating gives CSADGLKSGNQPQHF.

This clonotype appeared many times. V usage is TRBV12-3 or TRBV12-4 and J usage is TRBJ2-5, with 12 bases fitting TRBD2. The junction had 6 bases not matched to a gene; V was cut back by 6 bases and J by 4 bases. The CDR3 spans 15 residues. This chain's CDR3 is CASSSSGRGRETQYF. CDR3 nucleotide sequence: TGTGCCAGCAGCTCTAGCGGGAGGGGTAGAGAGACCCAGTACTTC.